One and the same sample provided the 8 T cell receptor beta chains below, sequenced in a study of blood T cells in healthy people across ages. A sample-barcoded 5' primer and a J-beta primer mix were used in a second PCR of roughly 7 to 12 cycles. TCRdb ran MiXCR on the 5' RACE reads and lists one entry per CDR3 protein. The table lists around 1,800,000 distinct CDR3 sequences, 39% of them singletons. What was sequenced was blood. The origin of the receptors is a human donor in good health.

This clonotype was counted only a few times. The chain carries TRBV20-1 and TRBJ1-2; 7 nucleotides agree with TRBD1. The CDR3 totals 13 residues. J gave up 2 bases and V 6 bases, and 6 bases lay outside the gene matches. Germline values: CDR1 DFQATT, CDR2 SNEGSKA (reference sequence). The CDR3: CSASGQTNYGYTF. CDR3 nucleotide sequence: TGCAGTGCCTCGGGACAGACCAACTATGGCTACACCTTC.

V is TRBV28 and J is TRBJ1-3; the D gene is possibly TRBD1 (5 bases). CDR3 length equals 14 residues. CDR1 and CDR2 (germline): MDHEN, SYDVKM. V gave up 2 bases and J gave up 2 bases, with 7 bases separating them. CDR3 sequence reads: CASSLRQTGNTIYF. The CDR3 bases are TGTGCCAGCAGTTTACGACAGACTGGAAACACCATATATTTT.

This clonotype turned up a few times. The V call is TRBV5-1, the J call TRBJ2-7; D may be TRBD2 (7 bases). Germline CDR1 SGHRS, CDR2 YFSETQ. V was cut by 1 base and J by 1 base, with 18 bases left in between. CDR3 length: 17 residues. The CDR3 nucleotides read TGCGCCAGCAGCTTGTCGGAAGGGAGGGGGAATTCCTACGAGCAGTACTTC. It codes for CASSLSEGRGNSYEQYF.

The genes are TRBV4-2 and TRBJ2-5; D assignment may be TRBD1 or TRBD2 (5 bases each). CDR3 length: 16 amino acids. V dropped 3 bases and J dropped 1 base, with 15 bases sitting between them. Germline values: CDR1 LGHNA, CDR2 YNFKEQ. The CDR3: CASSHEGTGTQETQYF. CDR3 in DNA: TGTGCCAGCAGCCACGAGGGGACGGGTACCCAAGAGACCCAGTACTTC.

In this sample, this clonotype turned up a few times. CDR3 in amino acids: CASRRNRGARDTQYF. Here the CDR3 DNA reads TGTGCCAGCCGCAGGAATAGGGGGGCGCGGGATACGCAGTATTTT. V gene TRBV6-5 combines with J gene TRBJ2-3, with D possibly called TRBD1 or TRBD2 (6 bases each). Trimming left V 8 bases short and J 6 bases short, with 21 bases between. Germline CDR1 is MNHEY and CDR2 is SVGAGI. The CDR3 has 15 amino acids.

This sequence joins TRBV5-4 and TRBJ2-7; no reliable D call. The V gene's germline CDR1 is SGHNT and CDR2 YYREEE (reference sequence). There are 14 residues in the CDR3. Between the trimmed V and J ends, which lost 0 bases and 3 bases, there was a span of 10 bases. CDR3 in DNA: TGTGCCAGCAGCTTGGAAGGATTATACTACGAGCAGTACTTC. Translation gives CASSLEGLYYEQYF.

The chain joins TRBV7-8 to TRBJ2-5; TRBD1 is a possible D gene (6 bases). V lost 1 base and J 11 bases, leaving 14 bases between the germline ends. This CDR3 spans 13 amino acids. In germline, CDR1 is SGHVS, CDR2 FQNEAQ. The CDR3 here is CASSLGRRTEQYF. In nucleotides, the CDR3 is TGTGCCAGCAGCTTAGGTCGCAGGACAGAGCAGTACTTC.

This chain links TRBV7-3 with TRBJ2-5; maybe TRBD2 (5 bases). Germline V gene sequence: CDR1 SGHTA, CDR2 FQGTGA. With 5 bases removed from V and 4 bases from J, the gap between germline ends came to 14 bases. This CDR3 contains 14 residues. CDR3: CASSRGSSRETQYF. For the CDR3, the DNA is TGTGCCAGCAGCCGAGGGAGTTCACGAGAGACCCAGTACTTC.